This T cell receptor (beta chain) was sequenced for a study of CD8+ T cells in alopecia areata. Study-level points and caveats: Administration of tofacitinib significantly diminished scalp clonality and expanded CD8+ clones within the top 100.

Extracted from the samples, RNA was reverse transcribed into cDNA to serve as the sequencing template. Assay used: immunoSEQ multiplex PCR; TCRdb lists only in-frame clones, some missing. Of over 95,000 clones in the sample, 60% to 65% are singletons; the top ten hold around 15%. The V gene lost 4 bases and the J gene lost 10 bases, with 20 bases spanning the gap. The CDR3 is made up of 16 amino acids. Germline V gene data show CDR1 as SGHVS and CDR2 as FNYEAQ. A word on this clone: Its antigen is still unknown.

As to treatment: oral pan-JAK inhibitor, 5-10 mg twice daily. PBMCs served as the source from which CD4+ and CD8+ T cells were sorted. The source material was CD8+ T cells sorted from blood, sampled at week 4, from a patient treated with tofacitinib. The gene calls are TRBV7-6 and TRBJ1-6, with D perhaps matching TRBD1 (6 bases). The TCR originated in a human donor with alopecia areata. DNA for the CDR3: TGTGCCAGCAGCTCCTTCGGTGGTCAGGGGAGCTCACCCCTCCACTTT. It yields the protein CASSSFGGQGSSPLHF.